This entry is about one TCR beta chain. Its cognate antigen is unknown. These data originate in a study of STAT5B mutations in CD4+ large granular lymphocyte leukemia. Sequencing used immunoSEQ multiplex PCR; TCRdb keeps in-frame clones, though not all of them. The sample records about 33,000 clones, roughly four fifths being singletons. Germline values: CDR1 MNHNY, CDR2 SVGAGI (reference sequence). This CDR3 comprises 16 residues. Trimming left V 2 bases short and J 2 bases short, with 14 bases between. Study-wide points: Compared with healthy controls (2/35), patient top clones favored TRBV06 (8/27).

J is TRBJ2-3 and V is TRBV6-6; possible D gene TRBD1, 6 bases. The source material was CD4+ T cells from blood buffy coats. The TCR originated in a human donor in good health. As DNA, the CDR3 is TGTGCCAGCAGTTACCTGCCGGACAGAGCCACAGATACGCAGTATTTT. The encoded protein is CASSYLPDRATDTQYF.